Listed here are 4 T cell receptor beta chains from one sample, sequenced in a study of beta chain features in type 1 diabetes. Expressed TCRB transcripts got sequenced, as all isolated RNA was reverse transcribed. Sequencing used immunoSEQ multiplex PCR; TCRdb keeps in-frame clones, though not all of them. The table records over 120,000 clones, roughly a tenth of them present only once. Material: central memory CD4+ T cells from blood. The receptor source for this set is a man in his late teens or twenties in good health.

Written as DNA, the CDR3 is TGTGCCAGTAGCAAAAACCGGGACAGGGTCCATGAGCAGTTCTTC. The encoded protein is CASSKNRDRVHEQFF. The chain combines TRBV19 with TRBJ2-1, with 9 bases lining up with TRBD1. The length of the CDR3 is 15 residues. Germline loops: CDR1 LNHDA, CDR2 SQIVND (reference sequence). The J segment lost 8 bases and the V segment lost 6 bases, leaving 11 bases of the junction unmatched.

There are a few counts of this clone. The V and J genes are TRBV7-9 and TRBJ2-3; TRBD2 matches at 10 bases. The V gene's germline CDR1 is SEHNR and CDR2 FQNEAQ (reference sequence). Trimming at V came to 2 bases and at J to 4 bases, leaving 6 bases not matched to a gene. This CDR3 has 16 amino acids. CDR3: CASSLFASGGADTQYF. Here the CDR3 DNA reads TGTGCCAGCAGCTTATTTGCTAGCGGGGGTGCAGATACGCAGTATTTT.

This clone occurred a few times. The genes are TRBV6-4 and TRBJ1-1; maybe TRBD1 (6 bases). This CDR3 is 13 amino acids long. V shed 6 bases and J shed 1 base, with 9 bases lying between them. Germline assignment: CDR1 MRHNA and CDR2 SNTAGT. The CDR3 nucleotides read TGTGCCAGCAGCTTGGACAGGAACACTGAAGCTTTCTTT. This sequence encodes CASSLDRNTEAFF.

The chain has TRBV4-1 and TRBJ1-5; D gene ambiguous. The CDR3 has 17 amino acids. The V end lost 1 base, the J end lost 0 bases, and 13 bases lay between the germline ends. Per the germline V gene, CDR1 is MGHRA and CDR2 is YSYEKL. CDR3 region: CASSQVDLGFSNQPQHF. CDR3 nucleotides: TGCGCCAGCAGCCAAGTAGATCTAGGTTTTAGCAATCAGCCCCAGCATTTT.